This TCR beta chain was found in a study of T cells in narcolepsy. Here immunoSEQ multiplex PCR was the method, and the copy in TCRdb shows in-frame clones only, minus some. Among tens of thousands of clones listed, about 85% were seen once. General observations from the study: Same-patient CSF and blood CD4+ T cell clonotypes included HCRT-specific and TRIB2-specific autoreactive ones. Autoreactive clonotypes reportedly recurred in blood of same and different patients, not controls.

The CDR3 covers 14 residues. V was clipped by 0 bases and J by 5 bases, with 12 bases between them. Per the germline V gene, CDR1 is SGDLS and CDR2 is YYNGEE. Details on this clone: Its matching antigen is unknown.

The V and J genes are TRBV9 and TRBJ2-7, with a weak D call TRBD2 (5 bases). The sample was CD45RA- memory CD4+ T cells from PBMCs. The TCR was taken from a human donor with narcolepsy. The CDR3 sequence: CASSVGGSFNEQYF. CDR3 sequence (DNA): TGTGCCAGCAGCGTAGGCGGGTCGTTTAACGAGCAGTACTTC.